Given below is one T cell receptor beta chain in context. This CDR3 contains 14 residues. V was pared by 2 bases and J by 5 bases, with 12 bases between. CDR1 SGHVS and CDR2 FQNEAQ come from the germline V gene. This sample is part of a study of T cell changes during pregnancy in multiple sclerosis. TCRdb keeps only in-frame clones here, not all; method: immunoSEQ multiplex PCR. The repertoire holds around 26,000 clones, 88% seen once, with roughly 0.74% in the top ten. The rearrangement uses TRBV7-8 and TRBJ1-2; no clear D gene. The sample in question was CD4+ T cells from peripheral blood mononuclear cells, obtained in the first trimester of pregnancy. The origin of this receptor is a female donor in good health, enrolled as a control in a pregnancy study. The CDR3: CASSLSGRLYGYTF. CDR3 in DNA: TGTGCCAGCAGCTTAAGCGGCCGGCTTTATGGCTACACCTTC.